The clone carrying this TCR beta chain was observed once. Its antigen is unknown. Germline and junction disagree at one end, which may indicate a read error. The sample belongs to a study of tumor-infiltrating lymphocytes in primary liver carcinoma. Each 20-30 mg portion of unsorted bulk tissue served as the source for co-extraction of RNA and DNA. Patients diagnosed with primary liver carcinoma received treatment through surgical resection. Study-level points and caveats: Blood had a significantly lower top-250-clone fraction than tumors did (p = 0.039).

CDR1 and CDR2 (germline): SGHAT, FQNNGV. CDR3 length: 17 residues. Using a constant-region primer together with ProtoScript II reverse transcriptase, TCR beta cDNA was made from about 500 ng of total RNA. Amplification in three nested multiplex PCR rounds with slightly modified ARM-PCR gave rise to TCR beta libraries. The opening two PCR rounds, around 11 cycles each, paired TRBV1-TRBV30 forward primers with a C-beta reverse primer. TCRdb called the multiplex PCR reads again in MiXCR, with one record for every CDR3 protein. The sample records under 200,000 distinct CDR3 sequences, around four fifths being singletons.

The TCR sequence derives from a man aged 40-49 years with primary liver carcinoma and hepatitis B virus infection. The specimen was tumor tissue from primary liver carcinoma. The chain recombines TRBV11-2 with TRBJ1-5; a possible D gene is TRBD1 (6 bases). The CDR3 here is CVSSLVGLTGSNQPQQF. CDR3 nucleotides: TGTGTCAGCAGCTTAGTAGGGCTAACAGGGAGCAATCAGCCCCAGCAATTT.